Here is one T cell receptor (beta chain) with its context. What it recognizes is unknown. These data are taken from a study of response to subunit inactivated influenza vaccine. Study-level results: Authors suggested few new T cells are recruited by each seasonal influenza vaccination.

Trimming cost V 5 bases and J 1 base; bases outside gene matches: 7. The germline CDR1 and CDR2 sequences are SEHNR and FQNEAQ (reference sequence). CDR3 length equals 16 residues. TCRdb processed the RT-PCR reads anew with MiXCR; each CDR3 protein has one entry. The table shows about 650,000 distinct CDR3 sequences, with about 15% occurring only once. Source: PBMCs from blood, taken approximately 15 days before vaccination. The receptor comes from a man aged 45-65 years who received an inactivated influenza vaccine. V gene TRBV7-9 combines with J gene TRBJ1-5; TRBD1 matches 8 bases. In DNA form, the CDR3 reads TGTGCCAGCAGCCCAACGACAGGGGCCAGCAATCAGCCCCAGCATTTT. Protein product: CASSPTTGASNQPQHF.